This is a list of T cell receptor beta chains from one sample in a study of T cells after yellow fever vaccination. TCRdb analysed the 5' RACE reads with MiXCR anew, one entry per CDR3 protein. The sample includes 250,000 to 350,000 distinct CDR3 sequences, 7.5% to 9% seen only once; the top ten take 3% to 3.5%. Source: CD4+ T cells sorted from PBMCs, taken 5 days after the yellow fever booster vaccination. The receptors derive from a man between 18 and 29 years old who received the YFV17D yellow fever vaccine. CDR3s include the opening cysteine and the closing phenylalanine or tryptophan. Fields, in order: D gene, V gene, CDR3 length, J gene, clone size, CDR3 protein, CDR3 DNA. A D gene is named only where the DNA matches it firmly. Part of the rows lack a size; the others show once, few, many or a class for expanded clones.

d_call: .
v_call: TRBV6-6
cdr3_length: 15
j_call: TRBJ1-2
clone_size: few
cdr3_aa: CASSSVSGVSYGYTF
cdr3_nt: TGTGCCAGCAGCTCCGTATCCGGGGTGTCCTATGGCTACACCTTC

d_call: .
v_call: TRBV14
cdr3_length: 13
j_call: TRBJ2-2
clone_size: .
cdr3_aa: CASRFTLNGELFF
cdr3_nt: TGTGCCAGCAGATTCACCCTCAACGGGGAGCTGTTTTTT

d_call: .
v_call: TRBV7-2
cdr3_length: 15
j_call: TRBJ2-1
clone_size: .
cdr3_aa: CASSLREGPYNEQFF
cdr3_nt: TGTGCCAGCAGCCTCAGGGAAGGGCCATACAATGAGCAGTTCTTC

d_call: TRBD1
v_call: TRBV6-1
cdr3_length: 15
j_call: TRBJ2-1
clone_size: many
cdr3_aa: CASRPTGATRNEQFF
cdr3_nt: TGTGCCAGCAGGCCGACAGGGGCGACTCGAAATGAGCAGTTCTTC

d_call: .
v_call: TRBV6-1
cdr3_length: 13
j_call: TRBJ2-7
clone_size: .
cdr3_aa: CASSENPSREQYF
cdr3_nt: TGTGCCAGCAGTGAAAATCCTAGCAGGGAGCAGTACTTC

d_call: .
v_call: TRBV7-8
cdr3_length: 18
j_call: TRBJ1-5
clone_size: .
cdr3_aa: CASMPLQDDNYSNQPQHF
cdr3_nt: TGTGCCAGCATGCCCCTCCAAGACGACAACTATAGCAATCAGCCCCAGCATTTT

d_call: .
v_call: TRBV7-2
cdr3_length: 15
j_call: TRBJ1-6
clone_size: few
cdr3_aa: CASSLATGLNSPLHF
cdr3_nt: TGTGCCAGCAGCTTAGCTACAGGGCTAAATTCACCCCTCCACTTT

d_call: .
v_call: TRBV18
cdr3_length: 16
j_call: TRBJ1-3
clone_size: few
cdr3_aa: CASSPWGRISGNTIYF
cdr3_nt: TGTGCCAGCTCACCATGGGGACGGATCTCTGGAAACACCATATATTTT

d_call: TRBD1
v_call: TRBV20-1
cdr3_length: 15
j_call: TRBJ1-6
clone_size: .
cdr3_aa: CSARDAGQGNSPLHF
cdr3_nt: TGCAGTGCTAGAGATGCGGGACAGGGGAATTCACCCCTCCACTTT

d_call: TRBD2
v_call: TRBV4-1
cdr3_length: 18
j_call: TRBJ2-5
clone_size: .
cdr3_aa: CASSPRTSGVPRGETQYF
cdr3_nt: TGCGCCAGCAGCCCGAGGACTAGCGGGGTCCCAAGGGGGGAGACCCAGTACTTC

d_call: TRBD2
v_call: TRBV7-9
cdr3_length: 16
j_call: TRBJ2-5
clone_size: few
cdr3_aa: CASSPRLGLVEETQYF
cdr3_nt: TGTGCCAGCAGCCCCCGGCTGGGACTAGTAGAAGAGACCCAGTACTTC

d_call: TRBD1
v_call: TRBV27
cdr3_length: 16
j_call: TRBJ2-7
clone_size: few
cdr3_aa: CASSRRDRGPSYEQYF
cdr3_nt: TGTGCCAGCAGTCGACGGGACAGGGGGCCTTCCTACGAGCAGTACTTC

d_call: .
v_call: TRBV6-5
cdr3_length: 12
j_call: TRBJ1-2
clone_size: few
cdr3_aa: CASSYSGYGYTF
cdr3_nt: TGTGCCAGCAGTTACTCCGGCTATGGCTACACCTTC

d_call: TRBD2
v_call: TRBV6-5
cdr3_length: 14
j_call: TRBJ2-1
clone_size: few
cdr3_aa: CASWGGKGYNEQFF
cdr3_nt: TGTGCCAGCTGGGGGGGTAAAGGATACAATGAGCAGTTCTTC

d_call: TRBD1
v_call: TRBV28
cdr3_length: 15
j_call: TRBJ2-1
clone_size: many
cdr3_aa: CASSSRDRGYNEQFF
cdr3_nt: TGTGCCAGCAGTTCCCGGGACAGGGGATACAATGAGCAGTTCTTC

d_call: .
v_call: TRBV4-3
cdr3_length: 15
j_call: TRBJ2-4
clone_size: .
cdr3_aa: CASSQRGLAKNIQYF
cdr3_nt: TGCGCCAGCAGCCAGAGGGGTCTAGCCAAAAACATTCAGTACTTC

d_call: .
v_call: TRBV7-2
cdr3_length: 12
j_call: TRBJ1-2
clone_size: .
cdr3_aa: CASSSARVGYTF
cdr3_nt: TGTGCCAGCAGTAGTGCCAGGGTTGGCTACACCTTC

d_call: .
v_call: TRBV5-6
cdr3_length: 14
j_call: TRBJ1-5
clone_size: many
cdr3_aa: CASSLDRENQPQHF
cdr3_nt: TGTGCCAGCAGCTTGGACAGGGAAAATCAGCCCCAGCATTTT